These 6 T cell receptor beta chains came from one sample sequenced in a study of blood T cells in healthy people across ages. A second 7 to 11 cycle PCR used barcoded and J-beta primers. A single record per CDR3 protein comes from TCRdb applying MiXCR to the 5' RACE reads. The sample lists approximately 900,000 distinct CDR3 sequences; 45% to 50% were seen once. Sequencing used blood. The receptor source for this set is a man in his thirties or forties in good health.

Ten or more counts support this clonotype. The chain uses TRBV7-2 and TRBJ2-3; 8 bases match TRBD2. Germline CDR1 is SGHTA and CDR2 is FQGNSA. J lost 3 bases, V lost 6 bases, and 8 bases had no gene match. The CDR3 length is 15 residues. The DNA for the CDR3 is TGTGCCAGCAGTTTACGGGGGGGCGGAACAGATACGCAGTATTTT. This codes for CASSLRGGGTDTQYF.

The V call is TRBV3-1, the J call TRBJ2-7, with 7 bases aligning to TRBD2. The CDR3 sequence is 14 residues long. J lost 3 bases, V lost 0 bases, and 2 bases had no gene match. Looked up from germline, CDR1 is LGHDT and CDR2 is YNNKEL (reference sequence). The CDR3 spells CASSQDPSGYEQYF. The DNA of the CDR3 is TGTGCCAGCAGCCAAGATCCTAGCGGCTACGAGCAGTACTTC.

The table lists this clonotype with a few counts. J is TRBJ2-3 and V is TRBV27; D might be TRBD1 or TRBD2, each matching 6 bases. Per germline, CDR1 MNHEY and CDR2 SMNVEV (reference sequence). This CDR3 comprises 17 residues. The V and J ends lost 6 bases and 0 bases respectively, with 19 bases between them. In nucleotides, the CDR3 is TGTGCCAGCAGCATCTTAGGAGGGACAACTAGCACAGATACGCAGTATTTT. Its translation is CASSILGGTTSTDTQYF.

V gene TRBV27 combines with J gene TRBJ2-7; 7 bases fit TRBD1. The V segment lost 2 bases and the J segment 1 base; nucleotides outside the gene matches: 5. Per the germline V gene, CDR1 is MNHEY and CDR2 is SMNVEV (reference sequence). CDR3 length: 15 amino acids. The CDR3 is CASSLRQGVSYEQYF. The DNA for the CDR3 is TGTGCCAGCAGTTTACGTCAGGGGGTGTCCTACGAGCAGTACTTC.

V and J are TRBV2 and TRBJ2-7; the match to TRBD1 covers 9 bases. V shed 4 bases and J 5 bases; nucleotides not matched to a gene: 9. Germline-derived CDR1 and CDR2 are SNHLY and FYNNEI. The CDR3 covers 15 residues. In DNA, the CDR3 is TGTGCCAGCAGTGCTGACAGGGGGATCCTCGACGAGCAGTACTTC. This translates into CASSADRGILDEQYF.

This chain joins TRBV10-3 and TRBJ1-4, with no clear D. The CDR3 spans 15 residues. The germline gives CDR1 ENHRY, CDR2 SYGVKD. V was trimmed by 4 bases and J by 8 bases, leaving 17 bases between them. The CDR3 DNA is TGTGCCATCAGTGGTAGCGGTAGGGCTGGAGAAAAACTGTTTTTT. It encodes CAISGSGRAGEKLFF.